Listed below are T cell receptor beta chains from one sample, sequenced in a study of T-cell memory formation after mild COVID-19. TCRdb fed the 5' RACE reads into MiXCR, producing one record per CDR3 protein. Here the sample spans a few hundred thousand distinct CDR3 sequences, about a fifth being singletons. Sequencing was performed on PBMCs or a T cell subset sorted from them (not recorded which). These receptors came from an adult woman who had mild COVID-19 (a few samples of this study predate the infection). Cell type and time point are not known. Each CDR3 is given with its conserved first and last residue. Fields, in order: clone size, V gene, J gene, D gene, CDR3 protein, CDR3 DNA. D genes are given only for firm matches. The size of a clone is reported for some rows only, either as once, few or many, or as a class for expanded clones.

NA	TRBV7-2	TRBJ2-6	NA	CASSFPENLAGANVLTF	TGTGCCAGCAGCTTCCCAGAGAATCTTGCGGGGGCCAACGTCCTGACTTTC
few	TRBV7-3	TRBJ2-7	TRBD2	CASSLAAGAGEQYF	TGTGCCAGCAGCTTAGCGGCGGGAGCGGGGGAGCAGTACTTC
NA	TRBV7-3	TRBJ2-3	TRBD2	CASSLTPPGGLHTQYF	TGTGCCAGCAGCTTAACCCCCCCGGGAGGGCTACATACGCAGTATTTT
few	TRBV3-1	TRBJ2-7	TRBD2	CASSQGTSGGWEQYF	TGTGCCAGCAGCCAAGGGACTAGCGGGGGATGGGAGCAGTACTTC
NA	TRBV13	TRBJ1-2	NA	CASSTGQNSYGYTF	TGTGCCAGCAGCACCGGACAGAACTCCTATGGCTACACCTTC
NA	TRBV7-8	TRBJ1-1	NA	CASSLTTVDVLGTEAFF	TGTGCCAGCAGCCTTACAACGGTGGACGTTCTGGGCACTGAAGCTTTCTTT
medium-sized	TRBV11-2	TRBJ2-6	NA	CASSLVFWGTGANVLTF	TGTGCCAGCAGCTTGGTCTTTTGGGGAACTGGGGCCAACGTCCTGACTTTC
few	TRBV5-6	TRBJ2-2	TRBD1	CASSLVGTGLVSTGELFF	TGTGCCAGCAGCTTGGTGGGGACAGGTCTTGTCAGCACCGGGGAGCTGTTTTTT
NA	TRBV19	TRBJ1-5	TRBD1	CASKSSGQGQPQHF	TGTGCCAGTAAATCGAGCGGACAGGGTCAGCCCCAGCATTTT
NA	TRBV19	TRBJ2-7	NA	CASRETHSVRQYF	TGTGCCAGTAGGGAGACTCACAGCGTTCGGCAGTACTTC
NA	TRBV5-1	TRBJ2-7	NA	CASSLEASSYEQYF	TGCGCCAGCAGCTTGGAGGCCAGCTCCTACGAGCAGTACTTC
NA	TRBV11-2	TRBJ2-1	NA	CASSSRGTEQFF	TGTGCCAGCAGCTCGCGAGGTACTGAGCAGTTCTTC
NA	TRBV25-1	TRBJ1-5	NA	CASSEYIRHDQPQHF	TGTGCCAGCAGTGAATATATAAGACACGACCAGCCCCAGCATTTT
NA	TRBV11-3	TRBJ2-7	NA	CASQATGRTYEQYF	TGTGCCAGCCAAGCTACAGGGAGAACCTACGAGCAGTACTTC
many	TRBV7-7	TRBJ2-7	TRBD2	CASSPGTTSEQYF	TGTGCCAGCTCGCCAGGGACTACCAGCGAGCAGTACTTC
NA	TRBV7-6	TRBJ2-2	TRBD2	CASSSSGRGWTGELFF	TGTGCCAGCAGCTCTAGCGGGAGGGGATGGACCGGGGAGCTGTTTTTT
few	TRBV30	TRBJ2-2	NA	CAWSPGSGGELFF	TGTGCCTGGAGCCCGGGGTCTGGCGGGGAGCTGTTTTTT
few	TRBV19	TRBJ1-1	TRBD1	CASSTGGGNTEAFF	TGTGCCAGTAGTACAGGGGGAGGGAACACTGAAGCTTTCTTT
NA	TRBV18	TRBJ2-1	NA	CASSPLSEGRNEQFF	TGTGCCAGCTCACCTCTTTCGGAGGGGCGCAATGAGCAGTTCTTC
few	TRBV4-3	TRBJ1-5	NA	CASSQGAGLGNQPQHF	TGCGCCAGCAGCCAAGGGGCAGGGTTAGGCAATCAGCCCCAGCATTTT
NA	TRBV5-6	TRBJ2-1	TRBD2	CASSLWTSGTVEQFF	TGTGCCAGCAGCTTGTGGACTAGCGGGACGGTTGAGCAGTTCTTC
NA	TRBV7-9	TRBJ2-1	NA	CASSFPRTINEQFF	TGTGCCAGCAGCTTCCCGCGGACTATCAATGAGCAGTTCTTC
few	TRBV30	TRBJ2-7	TRBD1	CAWSVRGGLSYEQYF	TGTGCCTGGAGTGTACGAGGGGGCTTATCCTACGAGCAGTACTTC
NA	TRBV15	TRBJ2-7	NA	CATSRDFGSYEQYF	TGTGCCACCAGCAGAGATTTCGGGTCCTACGAGCAGTACTTC
few	TRBV2	TRBJ2-7	NA	CASSGAPGTFLRGEQYF	TGTGCCAGCAGTGGGGCCCCGGGGACCTTCCTAAGGGGCGAGCAGTACTTC